This T cell receptor (beta chain) comes out of a study of blood T cell repertoires in COVID-19. Background on the study: From T cells, B-cell-depleted T cells, or PBMCs came the material, which was cDNA or gDNA.

Measured with immunoSEQ multiplex PCR; TCRdb has only the in-frame clones, and not every one. This sample carries around 240,000 clones, around 85% of them seen once, and the ten largest clones take approximately 2%. Grouping used clinical history reported by participants in a survey and questionnaire. The CDR3 spans 14 residues. Germline assignment: CDR1 WSHSY and CDR2 SAAADI. V was cut by 0 bases and J by 13 bases, with 16 bases left in between. The clonotype originates from a woman aged 45-65 years who had recovered from COVID-19. Material: PBMCs or T cells enriched from blood (not recorded which). This sequence joins TRBV10-2 and TRBJ2-1, with D tentatively TRBD2 (6 bases). The CDR3 DNA reads TGCGCCAGCAGTGAGTCAGTCGGCGGCGGGACCCAGTTCTTC. This sequence encodes CASSESVGGGTQFF.